What follows are 10 T cell receptor beta chains derived from one specimen sequenced in a study of blood T cell repertoires in COVID-19. Sequenced by immunoSEQ multiplex PCR; TCRdb stores in-frame clones only, minus some. There are about 170,000 clones in the sample; just over 90% occur only once, and roughly 5% lies in the top ten. The sequenced sample consisted of peripheral blood. The receptors shown here come from a man aged 18 to 35 with COVID-19, enrolled during active disease.

V usage is TRBV29-1 and J usage is TRBJ1-5, with TRBD1 as a possible D gene (5 bases). Germline V gives CDR1 SQVTM, CDR2 ANQGSEA. The CDR3 extends over 13 amino acids. Deletions cut 6 bases from V and 6 bases from J, with 15 bases between. The CDR3 sequence is CSVAGGLGQPQHF. The DNA of the CDR3 is TGCAGCGTCGCGGGGGGGTTAGGTCAGCCCCAGCATTTT.

This chain connects TRBV28 to TRBJ2-1; 11 nucleotides match TRBD1. Germline-derived CDR1 and CDR2 are MDHEN and SYDVKM. This CDR3 has 16 residues. Trimming removed 1 base from V and 5 bases from J; junction bases left unmatched: 4. CDR3 bases: TGTGCCAGCAGTTTATTGGACAGGGGGCACAACAATGAGCAGTTCTTC. Amino acid sequence: CASSLLDRGHNNEQFF.

V gene TRBV9 combines with J gene TRBJ2-3; 8 nucleotides match TRBD1. J gave up 4 bases and V 0 bases, and 10 bases lay outside the gene matches. The CDR3 is 17 amino acids. Germline V gene sequence: CDR1 SGDLS, CDR2 YYNGEE. The CDR3 spells CASSVDPTGTGADTQYF. The CDR3 DNA follows: TGTGCCAGCAGCGTAGACCCAACGGGGACAGGCGCAGATACGCAGTATTTT. The full variable domain, its missing parts supplied by reference TRBV9 and TRBJ2-3, is DSGVTQTPKHLITATGQRVTLRCSPRSGDLSVYWYQQSLDQGLQFLIQYYNGEERAKGNILERFSAQQFPDLHSELNLSSLELGDSALYFCASSVDPTGTGADTQYFGPGTRLTVL.

The gene calls are TRBV11-2 and TRBJ2-1, with 9 bases matching TRBD1. Losses at the gene ends were 0 bases for V and 2 bases for J; bases not matched to a gene: 5. Germline CDR1 reads SGHAT; CDR2 reads FQNNGV. The CDR3 has 17 residues. CDR3 DNA: TGTGCCAGCAGCTTAGATAGGGGGACAGGGACCTACAATGAGCAGTTCTTC. It yields the protein CASSLDRGTGTYNEQFF.

CDR3 DNA: TGTGCCAGCAGCCCTCAGGGGCCAGGATCCTCCTACGAGCAGTACTTC. Translation: CASSPQGPGSSYEQYF. The genes are TRBV9 and TRBJ2-7, with a possible D match to TRBD1 (6 bases). The germline V gene encodes CDR1 SGDLS and CDR2 YYNGEE. V dropped 4 bases and J dropped 0 bases, with 17 bases sitting between them. The CDR3 totals 16 residues. Complete variable domain (other parts from reference TRBV9 and TRBJ2-7): DSGVTQTPKHLITATGQRVTLRCSPRSGDLSVYWYQQSLDQGLQFLIQYYNGEERAKGNILERFSAQQFPDLHSELNLSSLELGDSALYFCASSPQGPGSSYEQYFGPGTRLTVT.

The genes are TRBV18 and TRBJ2-2; 7 bases are a match to TRBD2. After removal of 3 bases from V and 3 bases from J, the junction contained 10 bases not matched to a gene. This CDR3 is 17 amino acids long. The germline V gene has CDR1 KGHSH and CDR2 LQKENI. The CDR3 nucleotides are TGTGCCAGCTCACCCCCGGAGCTAGCGGCTTACACCGGGGAGCTGTTTTTT. It is translated as CASSPPELAAYTGELFF.

The chain employs TRBV3-1 (or the pseudogene TRBV3-2) and TRBJ2-1; D not certain. The germline CDR1 and CDR2 sequences are LGHDT and YNNKEL (reference sequence). The V end was cut by 0 bases, the J end by 8 bases, with 8 bases between. The CDR3 sequence is 13 residues long. The CDR3 protein is CASSQDLVYEQFF. The DNA of the CDR3 is TGTGCCAGCAGCCAAGATCTTGTGTATGAGCAGTTCTTC.

This sequence joins TRBV5-6 and TRBJ1-2; 11 positions agree with TRBD1. V shed 2 bases, J shed 4 bases, and the junction held 10 bases outside the gene matches. CDR1 and CDR2 from the germline V gene are SGHDT and YYEEEE. There are 17 residues in the CDR3. The DNA for the CDR3 is TGTGCCAGCAGCTTCGTGGACAGGGGGCCAAGCGGCTATGGCTACACCTTC. Protein product: CASSFVDRGPSGYGYTF.

The CDR3 protein is CASPYSRDREYEQYF. For the CDR3, the DNA is TGTGCCAGCCCATATTCCCGGGACAGGGAATACGAGCAGTACTTC. This chain joins TRBV6-5 and TRBJ2-7; 9 bases align to TRBD1. The CDR3 runs to 15 residues. V lost 8 bases, J lost 4 bases, and 12 bases stayed unmatched. The germline gives CDR1 MNHEY, CDR2 SVGAGI.

The J gene is TRBJ2-1, the V gene TRBV11-2; 8 bases agree with TRBD2. The germline CDR1 and CDR2 sequences are SGHAT and FQNNGV. The length of the CDR3 is 15 residues. V shed 5 bases and J 5 bases; nucleotides not matched to a gene: 8. The CDR3 nucleotides are TGTGCCAGCAGCAGGCTAGCGGGTCTTGACAATGAGCAGTTCTTC. Translating it yields CASSRLAGLDNEQFF.